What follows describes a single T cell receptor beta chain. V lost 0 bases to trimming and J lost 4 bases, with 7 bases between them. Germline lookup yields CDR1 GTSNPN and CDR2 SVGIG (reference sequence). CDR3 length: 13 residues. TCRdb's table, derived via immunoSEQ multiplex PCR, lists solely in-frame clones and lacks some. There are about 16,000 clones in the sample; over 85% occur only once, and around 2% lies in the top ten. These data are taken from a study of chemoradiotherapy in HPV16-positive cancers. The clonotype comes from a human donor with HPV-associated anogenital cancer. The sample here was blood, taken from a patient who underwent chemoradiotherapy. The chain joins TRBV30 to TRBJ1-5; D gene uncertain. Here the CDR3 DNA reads TGTGCCTGGAGTGTAAACCGGAATCAGCCCCAGCATTTT. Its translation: CAWSVNRNQPQHF.